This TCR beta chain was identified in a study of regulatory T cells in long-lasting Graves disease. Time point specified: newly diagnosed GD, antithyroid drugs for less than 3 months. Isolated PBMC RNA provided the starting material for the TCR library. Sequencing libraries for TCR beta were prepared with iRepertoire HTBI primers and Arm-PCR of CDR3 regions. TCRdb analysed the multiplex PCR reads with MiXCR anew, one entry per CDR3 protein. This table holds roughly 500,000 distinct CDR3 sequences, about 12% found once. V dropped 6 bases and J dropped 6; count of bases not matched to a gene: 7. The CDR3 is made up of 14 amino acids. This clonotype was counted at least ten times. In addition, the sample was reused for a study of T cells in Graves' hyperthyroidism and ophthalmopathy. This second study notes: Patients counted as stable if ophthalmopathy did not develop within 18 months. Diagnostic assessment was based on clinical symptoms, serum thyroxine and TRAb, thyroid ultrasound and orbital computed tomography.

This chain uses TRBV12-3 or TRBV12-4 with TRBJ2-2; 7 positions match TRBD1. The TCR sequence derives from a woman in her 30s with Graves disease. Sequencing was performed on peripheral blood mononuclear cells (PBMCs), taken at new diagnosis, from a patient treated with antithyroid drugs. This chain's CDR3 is CASRYDRAAGELFF. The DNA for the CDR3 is TGTGCCAGCAGATACGACAGGGCGGCCGGGGAGCTGTTTTTT.